This TCR beta chain derives from a study of blood T cell repertoires in COVID-19. Sequencing used immunoSEQ multiplex PCR; TCRdb keeps in-frame clones, though not all of them. The sample lists around 460,000 clones; roughly 90% were seen once. The V gene's germline CDR1 is LNHDA and CDR2 SQIVND (reference sequence). CDR3 size: 15 residues. Trimming took off 7 bases at V and 0 bases at J, with 13 bases between the two ends. The TCR originated in a man younger than 35 with COVID-19, enrolled during active disease. V and J are TRBV19 and TRBJ1-5; D gene uncertain. Sequencing input: peripheral blood. The CDR3 DNA reads as TGTGCCAGTAAAAAGTGGCAGGATAGCAATCAGCCCCAGCATTTT. Translated: CASKKWQDSNQPQHF.